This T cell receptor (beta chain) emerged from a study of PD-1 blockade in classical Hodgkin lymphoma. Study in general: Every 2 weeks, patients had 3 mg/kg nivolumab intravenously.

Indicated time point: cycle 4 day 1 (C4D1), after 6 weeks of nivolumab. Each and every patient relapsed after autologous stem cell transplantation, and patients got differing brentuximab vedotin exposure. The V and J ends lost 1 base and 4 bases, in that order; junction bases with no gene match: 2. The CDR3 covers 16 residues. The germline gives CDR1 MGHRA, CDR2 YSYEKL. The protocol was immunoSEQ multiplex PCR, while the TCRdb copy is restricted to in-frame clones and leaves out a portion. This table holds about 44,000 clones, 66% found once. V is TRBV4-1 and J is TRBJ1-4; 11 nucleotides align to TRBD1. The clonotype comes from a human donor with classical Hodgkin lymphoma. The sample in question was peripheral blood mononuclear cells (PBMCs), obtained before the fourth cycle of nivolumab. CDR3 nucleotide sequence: TGCGCCAGCAGCCAAGTAGGGACAGGGGGTAATGAAAAACTGTTTTTT. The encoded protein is CASSQVGTGGNEKLFF.